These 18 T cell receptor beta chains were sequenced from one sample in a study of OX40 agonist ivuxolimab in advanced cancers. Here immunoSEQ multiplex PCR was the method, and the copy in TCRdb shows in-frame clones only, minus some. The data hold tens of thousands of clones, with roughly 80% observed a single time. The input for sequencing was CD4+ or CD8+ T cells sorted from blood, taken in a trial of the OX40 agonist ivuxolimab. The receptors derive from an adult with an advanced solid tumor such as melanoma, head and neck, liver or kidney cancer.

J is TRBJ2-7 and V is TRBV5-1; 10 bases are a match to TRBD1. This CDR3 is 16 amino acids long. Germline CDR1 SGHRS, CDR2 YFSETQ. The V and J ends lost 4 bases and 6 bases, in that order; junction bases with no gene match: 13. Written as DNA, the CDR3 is TGCGCCAGCAGCGCCAGACCGGGACAGGGGACGTCCGAGCAGTACTTC. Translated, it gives CASSARPGQGTSEQYF.

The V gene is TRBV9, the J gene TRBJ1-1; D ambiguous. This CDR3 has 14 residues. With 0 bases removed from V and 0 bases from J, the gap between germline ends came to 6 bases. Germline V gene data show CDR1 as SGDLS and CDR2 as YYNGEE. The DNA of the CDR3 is TGTGCCAGCAGCGTAGGGGTTATGAACACTGAAGCTTTCTTT. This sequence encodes CASSVGVMNTEAFF.

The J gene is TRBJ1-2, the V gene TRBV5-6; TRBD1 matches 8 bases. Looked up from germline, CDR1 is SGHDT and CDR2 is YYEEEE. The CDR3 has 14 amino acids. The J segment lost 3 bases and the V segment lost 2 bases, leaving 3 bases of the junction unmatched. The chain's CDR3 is CASSLNRGYYGYTF. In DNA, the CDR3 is TGTGCCAGCAGCTTAAACAGGGGGTACTATGGCTACACCTTC.

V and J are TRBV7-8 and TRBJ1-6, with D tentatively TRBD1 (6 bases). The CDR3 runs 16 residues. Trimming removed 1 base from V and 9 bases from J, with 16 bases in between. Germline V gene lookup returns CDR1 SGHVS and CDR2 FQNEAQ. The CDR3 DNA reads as TGTGCCAGCAGCTTAGTTTTTTTGGACAGCGGTTCACCCCTCCACTTT. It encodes CASSLVFLDSGSPLHF.

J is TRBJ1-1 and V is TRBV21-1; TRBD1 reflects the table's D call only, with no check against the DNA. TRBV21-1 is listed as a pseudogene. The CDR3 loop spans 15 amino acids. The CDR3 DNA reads TGTGCCAGCATCCCTGTGGACAACCTAGACACTGAAGCTTTCTTT. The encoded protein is CASIPVDNLDTEAFF.

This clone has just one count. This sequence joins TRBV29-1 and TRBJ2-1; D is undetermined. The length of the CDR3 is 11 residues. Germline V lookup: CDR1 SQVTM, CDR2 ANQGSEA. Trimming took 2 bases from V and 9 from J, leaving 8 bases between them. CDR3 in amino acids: CSVETVGEQFF. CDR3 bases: TGCAGCGTTGAAACCGTGGGTGAGCAGTTCTTC.

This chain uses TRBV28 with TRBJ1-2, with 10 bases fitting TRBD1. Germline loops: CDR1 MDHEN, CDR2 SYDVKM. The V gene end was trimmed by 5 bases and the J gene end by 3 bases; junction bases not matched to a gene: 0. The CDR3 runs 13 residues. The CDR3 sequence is CASSDRGHYGYTF. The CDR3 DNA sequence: TGTGCCAGCAGTGACAGGGGGCACTATGGCTACACCTTC.

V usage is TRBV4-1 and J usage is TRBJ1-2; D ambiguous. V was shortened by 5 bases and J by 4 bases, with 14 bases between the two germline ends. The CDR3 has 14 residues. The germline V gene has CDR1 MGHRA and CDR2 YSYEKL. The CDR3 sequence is CASSSIGWGYGYTF. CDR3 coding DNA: TGCGCCAGCAGCTCCATTGGTTGGGGCTATGGCTACACCTTC.

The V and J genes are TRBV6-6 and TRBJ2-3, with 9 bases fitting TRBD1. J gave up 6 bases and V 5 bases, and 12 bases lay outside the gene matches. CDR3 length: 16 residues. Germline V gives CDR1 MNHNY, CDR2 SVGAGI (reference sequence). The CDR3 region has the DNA TGTGCCAGCAGTCCGATAGGACAGGGGAAGCGTGATACGCAGTATTTT. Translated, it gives CASSPIGQGKRDTQYF.

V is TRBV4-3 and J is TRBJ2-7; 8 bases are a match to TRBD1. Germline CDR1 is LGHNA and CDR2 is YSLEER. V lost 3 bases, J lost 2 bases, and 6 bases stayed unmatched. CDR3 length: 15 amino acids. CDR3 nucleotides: TGCGCCAGCAGCCATGACAGGGGTGGAGCCTACGAGCAGTACTTC. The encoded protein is CASSHDRGGAYEQYF.

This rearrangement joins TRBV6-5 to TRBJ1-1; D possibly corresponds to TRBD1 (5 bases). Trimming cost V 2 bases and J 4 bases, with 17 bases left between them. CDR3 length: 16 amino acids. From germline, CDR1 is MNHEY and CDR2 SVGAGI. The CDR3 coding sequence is TGTGCCAGCAGTTACCTCCCGGGGCAAAGGGCCACTGAAGCTTTCTTT. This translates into CASSYLPGQRATEAFF.

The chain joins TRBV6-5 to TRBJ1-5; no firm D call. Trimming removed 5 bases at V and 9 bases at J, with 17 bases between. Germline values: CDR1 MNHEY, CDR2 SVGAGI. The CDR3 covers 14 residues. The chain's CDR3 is CASSEVSGGWPQHF. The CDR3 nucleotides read TGTGCCAGCAGTGAAGTGTCGGGCGGTTGGCCCCAGCATTTT.

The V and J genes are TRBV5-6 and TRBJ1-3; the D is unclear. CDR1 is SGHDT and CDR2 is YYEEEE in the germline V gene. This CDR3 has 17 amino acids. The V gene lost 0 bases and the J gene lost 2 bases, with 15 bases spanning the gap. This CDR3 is CASSLALGRGAGNTIYF. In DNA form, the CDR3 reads TGTGCCAGCAGCTTGGCCCTAGGCCGGGGAGCTGGAAACACCATATATTTT.

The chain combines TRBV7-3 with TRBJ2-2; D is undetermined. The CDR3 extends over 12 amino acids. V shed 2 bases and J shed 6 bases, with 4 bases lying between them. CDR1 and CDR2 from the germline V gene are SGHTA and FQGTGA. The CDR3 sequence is CASSLVPGELFF. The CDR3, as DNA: TGTGCCAGCAGCTTAGTCCCCGGGGAGCTGTTTTTT. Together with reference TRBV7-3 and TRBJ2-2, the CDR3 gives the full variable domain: GAGVSQTPSNKVTEKGKYVELRCDPISGHTALYWYRQSLGQGPEFLIYFQGTGAADDSGLPNDRFFAVRPEGSVSTLKIQRTERGDSAVYLCASSLVPGELFFGEGSRLTVL.

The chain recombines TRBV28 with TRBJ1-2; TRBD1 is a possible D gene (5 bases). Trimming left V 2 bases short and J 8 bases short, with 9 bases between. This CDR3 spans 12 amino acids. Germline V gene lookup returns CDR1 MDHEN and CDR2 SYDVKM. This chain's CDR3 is CASSLAGRGYTF. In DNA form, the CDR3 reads TGTGCCAGCAGTTTAGCGGGGCGAGGCTACACCTTC.

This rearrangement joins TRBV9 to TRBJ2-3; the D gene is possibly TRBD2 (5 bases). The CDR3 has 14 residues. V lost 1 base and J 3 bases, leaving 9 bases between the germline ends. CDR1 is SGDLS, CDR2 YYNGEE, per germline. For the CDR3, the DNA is TGTGCCAGCAGCGTAAGAGGGATAACAGATACGCAGTATTTT. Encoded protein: CASSVRGITDTQYF.

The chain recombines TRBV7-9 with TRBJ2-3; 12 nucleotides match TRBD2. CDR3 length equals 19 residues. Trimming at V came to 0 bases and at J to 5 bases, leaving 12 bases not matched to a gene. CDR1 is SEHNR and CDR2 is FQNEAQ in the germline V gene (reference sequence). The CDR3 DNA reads TGTGCCAGCAGCTTAGCTGGGTGGACTAGCGGGAAAAGAGAAGATACGCAGTATTTT. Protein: CASSLAGWTSGKREDTQYF.

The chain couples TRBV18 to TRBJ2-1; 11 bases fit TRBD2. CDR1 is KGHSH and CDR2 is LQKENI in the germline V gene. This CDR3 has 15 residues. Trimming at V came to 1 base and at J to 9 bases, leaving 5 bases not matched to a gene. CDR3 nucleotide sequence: TGTGCCAGCTCACCACAGACGCTAGCGGGGGGTGAGCAGTTCTTC. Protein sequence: CASSPQTLAGGEQFF.